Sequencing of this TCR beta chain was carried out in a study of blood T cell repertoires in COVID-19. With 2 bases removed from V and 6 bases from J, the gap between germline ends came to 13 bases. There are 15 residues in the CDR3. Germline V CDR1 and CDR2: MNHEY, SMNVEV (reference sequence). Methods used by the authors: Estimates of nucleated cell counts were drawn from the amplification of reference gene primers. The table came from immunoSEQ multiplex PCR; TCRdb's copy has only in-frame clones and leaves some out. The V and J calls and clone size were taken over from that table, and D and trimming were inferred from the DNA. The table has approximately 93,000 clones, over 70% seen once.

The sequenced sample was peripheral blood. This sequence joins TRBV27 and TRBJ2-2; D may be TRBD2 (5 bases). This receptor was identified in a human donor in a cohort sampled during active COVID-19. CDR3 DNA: TGTGCCAGCAGTTTACGGGATGGACGTTCCGGGGAGCTGTTTTTT. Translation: CASSLRDGRSGELFF.